This T cell receptor beta chain appears in the sequencing data of a study of blood T cells in healthy people across ages. Primed by a sample-barcoded 5' primer and a J-beta primer mix, a second PCR proceeded for roughly 6 to 12 cycles. TCRdb reprocessed the 5' RACE reads with MiXCR, giving one entry per CDR3 protein. The table has 890,000 or so distinct CDR3 sequences, less than 80% seen once. V lost 4 bases and J 7 bases, leaving 20 bases between the germline ends. The CDR3 length is 16 residues. V gene TRBV12-3 or TRBV12-4 combines with J gene TRBJ1-5; D possibly corresponds to TRBD1 (6 bases). Sequenced: blood. This sequence originates from a man aged 25-45 years in good health. CDR3 loop: CASSSGADRYAQPQHF. The DNA of the CDR3 is TGTGCCAGCAGTTCTGGGGCAGACAGGTATGCCCAGCCCCAGCATTTT.